The present entry profiles one T cell receptor (beta chain) with its context. The antigen is unknown. The Oncomine TCR Beta short-read assay generated sequence data from the DNA of cultured CD4+ T cells. TCRdb reprocessed the PCR reads with MiXCR, giving one entry per CDR3 protein. The table lists roughly 9,800 distinct CDR3 sequences, 65% to 75% of them singletons, with roughly 9.1% in the top ten. This record comes from a study of vaccination and CD4 T cells after COVID-19. The treatment denotes: approximately nine-day PBMC culture with coronavirus spike peptide pools or control peptides (ViraFEST assay). Germline lookup yields CDR1 SGHTA and CDR2 FQGNSA. Trimming removed 5 bases at V and 0 bases at J, with 16 bases between. The CDR3 sequence is 16 residues long.

The specimen was CD4+ T cells from blood, cultured in vitro. This TCR came from a human donor who had recovered from COVID-19. The chain links TRBV7-2 to TRBJ1-1, with a possible D match to TRBD1 (6 bases). The CDR3 bases are TGTGCCAGCAGCCAAGTGGGGGGGGCGATGAACACTGAAGCTTTCTTT. The encoded protein is CASSQVGGAMNTEAFF.